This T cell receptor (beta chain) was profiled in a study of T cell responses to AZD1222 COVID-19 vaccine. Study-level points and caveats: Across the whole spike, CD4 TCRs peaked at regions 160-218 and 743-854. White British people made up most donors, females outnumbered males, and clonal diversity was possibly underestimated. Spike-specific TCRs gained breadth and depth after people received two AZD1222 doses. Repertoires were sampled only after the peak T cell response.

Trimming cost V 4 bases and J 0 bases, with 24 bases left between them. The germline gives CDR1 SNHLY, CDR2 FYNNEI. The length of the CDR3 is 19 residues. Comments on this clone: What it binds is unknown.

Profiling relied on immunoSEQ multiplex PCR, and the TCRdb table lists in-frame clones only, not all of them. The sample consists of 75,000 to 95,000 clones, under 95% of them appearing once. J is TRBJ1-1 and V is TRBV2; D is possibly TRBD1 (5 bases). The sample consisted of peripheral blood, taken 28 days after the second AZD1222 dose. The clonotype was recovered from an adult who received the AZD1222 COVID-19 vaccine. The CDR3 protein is CASSGGDSRRKIVNTEAFF. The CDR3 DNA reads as TGTGCCAGCAGTGGGGGAGACAGCAGGCGGAAAATCGTGAACACTGAAGCTTTCTTT. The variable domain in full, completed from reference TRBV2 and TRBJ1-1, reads EPEVTQTPSHQVTQMGQEVILRCVPISNHLYFYWYRQILGQKVEFLVSFYNNEISEKSEIFDDQFSVERPDGSNFTLKIRSTKLEDSAMYFCASSGGDSRRKIVNTEAFFGQGTRLTVV.